This T cell receptor (beta chain) was observed in a study of identifying expanded T cells in peripheral blood. Study-level points and caveats: Variance in clone template counts between approximately two-week samples significantly increased with total template count across all healthy donors.

Turning to this clone: No antigen is known for it.

This CDR3 spans 11 amino acids. The germline gives CDR1 DFQATT, CDR2 SNEGSKA (reference sequence). TCRdb's copy holds only in-frame clones and misses some; the assay was immunoSEQ multiplex PCR. The sample shows over 70,000 clones, 88% of them seen only once. During the collection period, no donor immune events like infections were recorded. The sample consisted of blood. This rearrangement joins TRBV20-1 to TRBJ1-2; TRBD1 matches at 8 bases. This clonotype was obtained from a person aged 18 to 70 in good health. Here the CDR3 DNA reads TGCAGAGCGACAGGGGTTGCTGGCTACACCTTC. This codes for CRATGVAGYTF.